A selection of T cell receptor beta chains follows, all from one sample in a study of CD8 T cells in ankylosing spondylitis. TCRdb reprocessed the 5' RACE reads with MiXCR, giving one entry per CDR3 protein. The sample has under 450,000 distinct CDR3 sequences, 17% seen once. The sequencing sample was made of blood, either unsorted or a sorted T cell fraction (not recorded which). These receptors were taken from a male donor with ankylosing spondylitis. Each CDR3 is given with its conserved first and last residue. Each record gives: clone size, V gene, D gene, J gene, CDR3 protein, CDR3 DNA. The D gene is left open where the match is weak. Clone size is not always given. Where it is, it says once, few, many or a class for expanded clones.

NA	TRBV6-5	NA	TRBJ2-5	CASSSSRGRGYQETQYF	TGTGCCAGCAGTTCCTCCCGGGGGCGCGGGTACCAAGAGACCCAGTACTTC
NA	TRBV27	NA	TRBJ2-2	CASSPNPHRVSANTGELFF	TGTGCCAGCAGTCCCAACCCTCACCGGGTATCGGCGAACACCGGGGAGCTGTTTTTT
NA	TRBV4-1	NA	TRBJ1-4	CASSQGPADNEKLFF	TGCGCCAGCAGCCAAGGTCCGGCGGATAATGAAAAACTGTTTTTT
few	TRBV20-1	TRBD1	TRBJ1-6	CSARDRGRSPLHF	TGCAGTGCTAGGGACAGGGGAAGATCACCCCTCCACTTT
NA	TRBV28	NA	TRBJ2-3	CASSLGMAPDTQYF	TGTGCCAGCAGTTTAGGAATGGCGCCAGATACGCAGTATTTT
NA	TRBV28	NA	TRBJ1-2	CASAVRTGGYTF	TGTGCCAGCGCGGTTCGAACGGGGGGCTACACCTTC
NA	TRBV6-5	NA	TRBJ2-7	CASSYPAGSSEQYF	TGTGCCAGCAGTTACCCTGCGGGTTCCTCAGAGCAGTACTTC
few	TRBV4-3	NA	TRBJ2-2	CASSQWGTNTGELFF	TGCGCCAGCAGCCAATGGGGGACGAACACCGGGGAGCTGTTTTTT
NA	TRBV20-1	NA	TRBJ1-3	CSARDTQGSIFVSGNTIYF	TGCAGTGCTAGAGATACTCAGGGTTCAATATTTGTCTCTGGAAACACCATATATTTT
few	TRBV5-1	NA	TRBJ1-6	CASSLNGAENSPLHF	TGCGCCAGCAGCTTAAATGGGGCTGAAAATTCACCCCTCCACTTT
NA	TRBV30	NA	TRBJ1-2	CAWRAEKIYGYTF	TGTGCCTGGAGGGCAGAGAAAATCTATGGCTACACCTTC
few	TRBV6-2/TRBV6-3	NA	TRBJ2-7	CASSYSEGAYEQYF	TGTGCCAGCAGTTACTCCGAAGGGGCCTACGAGCAGTACTTC
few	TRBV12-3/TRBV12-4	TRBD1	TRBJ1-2	CASSVGTGGAYGYTF	TGTGCCAGCAGCGTCGGGACAGGGGGCGCCTATGGCTACACCTTC
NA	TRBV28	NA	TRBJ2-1	CASSLVGGGVDGEQFF	TGTGCCAGCAGTTTGGTGGGTGGAGGTGTCGATGGTGAGCAGTTCTTC
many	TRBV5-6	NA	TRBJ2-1	CASSLVGQANEQFF	TGTGCCAGCAGCTTGGTTGGGCAGGCCAATGAGCAGTTCTTC
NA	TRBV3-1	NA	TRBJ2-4	CASSQEAAEVQYF	TGTGCCAGCAGCCAAGAAGCTGCTGAGGTCCAGTACTTC
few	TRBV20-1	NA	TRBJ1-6	CSASAGDGNSPLHF	TGCAGTGCTAGTGCAGGGGACGGTAATTCACCCCTCCACTTT
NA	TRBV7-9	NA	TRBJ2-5	CASSLAVLRETQYF	TGTGCCAGCAGCTTAGCCGTCTTAAGGGAGACCCAGTACTTC
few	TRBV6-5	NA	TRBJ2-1	CASSYNRNNEQFF	TGTGCCAGCAGTTACAACAGGAACAATGAGCAGTTCTTC
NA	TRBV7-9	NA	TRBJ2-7	CASSLEGHFYEQYF	TGTGCCAGCAGCTTAGAAGGACACTTCTACGAGCAGTACTTC
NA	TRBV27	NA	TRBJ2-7	CASSSDPSYEQYF	TGTGCCAGCAGTTCGGATCCCTCCTACGAGCAGTACTTC
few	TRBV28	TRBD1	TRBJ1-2	CASGTGPYGYTF	TGTGCCAGCGGGACAGGGCCATATGGCTACACCTTC
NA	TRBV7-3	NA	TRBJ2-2	CASSPTYQSGELFF	TGTGCCAGCAGCCCGACTTACCAGTCCGGGGAGCTGTTTTTT
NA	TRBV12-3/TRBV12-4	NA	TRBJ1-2	CVSSIPGLREGYTF	TGTGTCAGCAGTATACCGGGACTCCGGGAAGGCTACACCTTC
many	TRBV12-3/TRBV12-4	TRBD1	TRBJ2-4	CASSFKTGVNIQYF	TGTGCCAGCAGTTTCAAGACAGGGGTCAACATTCAGTACTTC
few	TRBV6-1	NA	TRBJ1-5	CASNRVGNQPQHF	TGTGCCAGCAACAGGGTTGGGAATCAGCCCCAGCATTTT
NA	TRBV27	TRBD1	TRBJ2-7	CASSFGTGYSYEQYF	TGTGCCAGCAGTTTTGGGACAGGGTACAGCTACGAGCAGTACTTC
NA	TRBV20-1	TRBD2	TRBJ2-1	CSQRRGSSYNEQFF	TGCAGTCAACGTCGCGGGAGTAGCTACAATGAGCAGTTCTTC
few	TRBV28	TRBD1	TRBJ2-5	CASNKLGQGAVGETQYF	TGTGCCAGCAACAAATTGGGACAGGGGGCAGTGGGAGAGACCCAGTACTTC
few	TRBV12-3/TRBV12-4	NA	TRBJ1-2	CASSLVSRGYTF	TGTGCCAGCAGTTTAGTCTCCAGGGGCTACACCTTC
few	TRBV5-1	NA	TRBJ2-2	CASSLALSGELFF	TGCGCCAGCAGCTTGGCTCTGTCCGGGGAGCTGTTTTTT
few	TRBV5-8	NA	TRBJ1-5	CASSPWAGPQPQHF	TGTGCCAGCAGCCCGTGGGCAGGGCCTCAGCCCCAGCATTTT
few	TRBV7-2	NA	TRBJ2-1	CASSLVGDQSSYNEQFF	TGTGCCAGCAGCTTAGTGGGGGACCAGAGCTCCTACAATGAGCAGTTCTTC
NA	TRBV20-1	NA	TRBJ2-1	CSARDGIYNEQFF	TGCAGTGCTAGAGACGGGATCTACAATGAGCAGTTCTTC
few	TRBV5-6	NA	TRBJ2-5	CASSWSTVQETQYF	TGTGCCAGCAGCTGGTCCACAGTGCAAGAGACCCAGTACTTC
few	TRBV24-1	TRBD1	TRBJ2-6	CATSDRGSFSSGANVLTF	TGTGCCACCAGTGACAGGGGGTCGTTTTCCTCTGGGGCCAACGTCCTGACTTTC
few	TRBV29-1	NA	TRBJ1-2	CSTEGVRGYTF	TGCAGCACGGAGGGGGTACGAGGCTACACCTTC
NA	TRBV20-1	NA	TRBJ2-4	CSAREGRDIQYF	TGCAGTGCTAGAGAAGGGCGGGACATTCAGTACTTC
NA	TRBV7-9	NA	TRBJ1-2	CASTRGPMTDHGYTF	TGTGCCAGCACCCGGGGGCCCATGACAGACCATGGCTACACCTTC
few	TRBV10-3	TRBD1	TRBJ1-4	CAIRGTGEKLFF	TGTGCCATCAGGGGGACAGGTGAAAAACTGTTTTTT
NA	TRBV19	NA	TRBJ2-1	CASRKLASSYNEQFF	TGTGCCAGTAGGAAACTAGCTAGCTCCTACAATGAGCAGTTCTTC
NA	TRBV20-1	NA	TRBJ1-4	CSATDSFFNEKLFF	TGCAGTGCTACCGACAGCTTCTTCAATGAAAAACTGTTTTTT
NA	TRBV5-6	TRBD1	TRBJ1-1	CASSPRTGGGNTEAFF	TGTGCCAGCAGCCCAAGGACAGGGGGCGGAAACACTGAAGCTTTCTTT
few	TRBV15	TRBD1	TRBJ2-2	CATSREGRGLTGELFF	TGTGCCACCAGCAGAGAGGGCAGGGGGCTCACCGGGGAGCTGTTTTTT
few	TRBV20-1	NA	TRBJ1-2	CSARDQSGLANYGYTF	TGCAGTGCTAGAGATCAGTCAGGGCTAGCTAACTATGGCTACACCTTC
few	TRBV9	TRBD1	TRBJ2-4	CASSVGQAKNIQYF	TGTGCCAGCAGCGTGGGACAGGCCAAAAACATTCAGTACTTC
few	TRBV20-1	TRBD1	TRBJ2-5	CSAPHGQGKETQYF	TGCAGTGCACCCCACGGACAGGGTAAAGAGACCCAGTACTTC
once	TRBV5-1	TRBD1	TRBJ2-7	CASSEAPGQGAYEQYF	TGCGCCAGCAGCGAGGCACCGGGACAGGGGGCTTACGAGCAGTACTTC
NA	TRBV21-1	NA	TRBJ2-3	CASSKGGGGKNTDTQYF	TGTGCCAGCAGCAAGGGAGGCGGGGGGAAGAACACAGATACGCAGTATTTT
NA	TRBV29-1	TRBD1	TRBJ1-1	CSGTLQGNEAFF	TGCAGCGGGACCCTACAGGGGAATGAAGCTTTCTTT